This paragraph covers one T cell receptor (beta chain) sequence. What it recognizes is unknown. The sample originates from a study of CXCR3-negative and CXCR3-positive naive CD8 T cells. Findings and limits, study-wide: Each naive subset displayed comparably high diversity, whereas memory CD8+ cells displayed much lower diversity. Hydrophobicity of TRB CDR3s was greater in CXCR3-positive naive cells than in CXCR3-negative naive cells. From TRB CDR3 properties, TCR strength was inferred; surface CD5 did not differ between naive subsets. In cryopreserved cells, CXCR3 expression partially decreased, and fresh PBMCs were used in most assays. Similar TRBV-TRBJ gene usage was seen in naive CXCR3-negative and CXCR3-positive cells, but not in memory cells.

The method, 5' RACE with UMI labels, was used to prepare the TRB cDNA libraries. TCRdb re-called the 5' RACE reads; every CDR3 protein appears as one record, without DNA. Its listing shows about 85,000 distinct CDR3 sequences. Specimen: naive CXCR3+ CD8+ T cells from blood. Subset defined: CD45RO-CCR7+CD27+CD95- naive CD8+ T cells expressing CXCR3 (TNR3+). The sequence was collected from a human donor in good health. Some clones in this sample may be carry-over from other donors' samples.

The CDR3 sequence is CASSPYLLAPQDEQFF. This sequence joins TRBV5-1 and TRBJ2-1; TCRdb indicates TRBD2, and absent DNA this call remains unverified. The CDR3 runs to 16 residues. Germline V gene lookup returns CDR1 SGHRS and CDR2 YFSETQ.